This TCR beta chain originates from a study of lymphopenia after photon versus proton radiotherapy. The study, taken as a whole, reports: After lymphocyte nadir, photon-treated repertoires showed oligoclonal expansion, especially CD8+ Temra. Larger post-nadir TCR diversity loss correlated inversely with survival in deceased patients.

A remark on this clone: Its antigen is unknown.

Clones were read by immunoSEQ multiplex PCR, and TCRdb kept only the in-frame ones, dropping some. The repertoire consists of tens of thousands of clones, with approximately 80% occurring once and the leading ten covering approximately 15%. The source of this sequence is a woman in her 70s with pancreatic cancer. Here the sequenced sample was peripheral blood, taken from a patient treated with proton-based radiotherapy.

The CDR3 reads CASRTPGQGRGGYTF. Here the CDR3 DNA reads TGTGCCAGCCGCACGCCGGGACAGGGGCGAGGTGGCTACACCTTC. V and J are TRBV19 and TRBJ1-2; TRBD1 agrees at 10 bases. After removal of 9 bases from V and 7 bases from J, the junction contained 14 bases not matched to a gene. The germline V gene encodes CDR1 LNHDA and CDR2 SQIVND (reference sequence). The CDR3 runs to 15 residues. The full variable domain, rest sourced from reference TRBV19 and TRBJ1-2, is DGGITQSPKYLFRKEGQNVTLSCEQNLNHDAMYWYRQDPGQGLRLIYYSQIVNDFQKGDIAEGYSVSREKKESFPLTVTSAQKNPTAFYLCASRTPGQGRGGYTFGSGTRLTVV.